Below are 32 T cell receptor beta chains sequenced from a single sample in a study of T cells after yellow fever vaccination. Each CDR3 protein is one row after TCRdb ran MiXCR on the 5' RACE reads. The table records 250,000 to 350,000 distinct CDR3 sequences, around 7% of them present only once. The sequences come from PBMCs, collected around 45 days after the first yellow fever vaccination. Receptors originate from a man aged 18 to 35 who received the YFV17D yellow fever vaccine.

The sample holds a few counts of this clonotype. The chain recombines TRBV13 with TRBJ2-3, with TRBD2 as a possible D gene (7 bases). Trimming pared 5 bases from V and 14 bases from J, leaving 17 bases between. The CDR3 spans 12 residues. Germline V gene lookup returns CDR1 PRHDT and CDR2 FYEKMQ (reference sequence). CDR3 sequence reads: CASSQGLGGPYF. In nucleotides, the CDR3 is TGTGCCAGCAGCCAAGGACTAGGGGGGCCGTATTTT.

This clonotype was recorded at least ten times. J is TRBJ1-2 and V is TRBV5-1, with TRBD1 matching 9 bases. V was clipped by 4 bases and J by 4 bases; unmatched bases: 5. CDR1 SGHRS and CDR2 YFSETQ come from the germline V gene. The CDR3 spans 14 residues. In DNA form, the CDR3 reads TGCGCCAGCAGCCTGGACAGGGGTGGCTATGGCTACACCTTC. It yields the protein CASSLDRGGYGYTF.

This clonotype has more than one count but fewer than ten. V is TRBV19 and J is TRBJ1-4; 9 bases align to TRBD1. Per germline, CDR1 LNHDA and CDR2 SQIVND (reference sequence). This CDR3 is 15 amino acids long. V lost 6 bases to trimming and J lost 4 bases; unmatched junction nucleotides: 6. CDR3 amino acids: CASRTPGQGNEKLFF. In DNA, the CDR3 is TGTGCCAGTAGAACTCCGGGACAGGGTAATGAAAAACTGTTTTTT.

This clonotype appeared a few times. CDR3 sequence reads: CASSLGAPGSSYNSPLHF. CDR3 in DNA: TGTGCCAGCAGCTTAGGGGCACCCGGGAGCTCCTATAATTCACCCCTCCACTTT. V and J are TRBV11-1 and TRBJ1-6; the D is unclear. With 1 base removed from V and 0 bases from J, the gap between germline ends came to 13 bases. CDR1 SGHAT and CDR2 FQDESV come from the germline V gene (reference sequence). The CDR3 has 18 residues.

This clonotype was observed many times. This sequence joins TRBV4-1 and TRBJ2-7; TRBD2 matches at 7 bases. Germline-derived CDR1 and CDR2 are MGHRA and YSYEKL. The length of the CDR3 is 15 residues. The V and J ends lost 3 bases and 0 bases, in that order; junction bases with no gene match: 5. The CDR3 loop is CASSHDRTSSYEQYF. CDR3 DNA sequence: TGCGCCAGCAGCCACGACCGGACTAGCTCCTACGAGCAGTACTTC.

This clonotype has a handful of counts. The chain recombines TRBV5-1 with TRBJ2-7; 8 nucleotides match TRBD1. V gave up 0 bases and J gave up 5 bases; unmatched junction bases: 7. Germline V gene sequence: CDR1 SGHRS, CDR2 YFSETQ. This CDR3 has 15 residues. The CDR3 coding sequence is TGCGCCAGCAGCTTGGCTAGACAGGGGATGGACGAGCAGTACTTC. Amino acid sequence: CASSLARQGMDEQYF.

There are a few counts of this clonotype. The chain recombines TRBV6-1 with TRBJ2-7; possibly TRBD1 or TRBD2 for D (5 bases each). V was pared by 5 bases and J by 3 bases, with 14 bases between. The CDR3 contains 14 residues. The germline V gene has CDR1 MNHNS and CDR2 SASEGT. CDR3 residues: CASSRTGTIYEQYV. The CDR3 coding sequence is TGTGCCAGCAGTAGAACCGGGACGATCTACGAGCAGTACGTC.

This clonotype was recorded at least ten times. This chain joins TRBV10-2 and TRBJ1-2; TRBD1 aligns across 7 bases. Germline V lookup: CDR1 WSHSY, CDR2 SAAADI. With V trimmed by 10 bases and J by 5 bases, 13 bases remained unmatched. The CDR3 length is 14 residues. The CDR3 DNA reads TGCGCCACCTTTAGAGGGGGCGCAGGGTATGGCTACACCTTC. Amino acids: CATFRGGAGYGYTF.

The table lists this clonotype with a few counts. The chain couples TRBV10-3 to TRBJ1-2; no reliable D call. Germline lookup yields CDR1 ENHRY and CDR2 SYGVKD. With 2 bases removed from V and 8 bases from J, the gap between germline ends came to 15 bases. The CDR3 sequence is 14 residues long. CDR3 residues: CAISEAFQTEGYTF. CDR3 coding DNA: TGTGCCATCAGTGAGGCGTTTCAAACGGAGGGCTACACCTTC.

In this sample, this clonotype turned up many times. The V call is TRBV20-1, the J call TRBJ1-2, with a tentative D call TRBD1 (5 bases). V was clipped by 5 bases and J by 6 bases, with 28 bases between them. The CDR3 loop spans 17 amino acids. In germline, CDR1 is DFQATT, CDR2 SNEGSKA (reference sequence). The CDR3 region is CSAPLGTQSKLSDGYTF. The CDR3 nucleotides are TGCAGTGCTCCCCTCGGGACGCAGTCCAAATTGTCGGATGGCTACACCTTC.

In regard to this clonotype: One junction end does not reproduce the germline sequence, and a read error may be involved. The chain couples TRBV20-1 to TRBJ1-1; 7 bases agree with TRBD1. The CDR3 is 15 amino acids. The germline gives CDR1 DFQATT, CDR2 SNEGSKA (reference sequence). The CDR3 DNA sequence: TGCTGTGCTAGAGATAGGAAGGGGGCGGACACTGAAGCTTTCTTT. Amino acids: CCARDRKGADTEAFF.

This clonotype was observed at least ten times. J is TRBJ1-5 and V is TRBV6-2 or TRBV6-3; D is ambiguous. CDR3 size: 14 residues. Germline loops: CDR1 MNHEY, CDR2 SVGEGT. The V end was cut by 4 bases, the J end by 2 bases, with 9 bases between. The CDR3 here is CASSSAGGNQPQHF. The CDR3 DNA is TGTGCCAGCAGTTCGGCTGGTGGCAATCAGCCCCAGCATTTT.

In this sample, this clonotype turned up a few times. The CDR3 region has the DNA TGTGCCAGCAGCTTAGGAGCGGGGGGGCGAGAGACCCAGTACTTC. It yields the protein CASSLGAGGRETQYF. The rearrangement joins TRBV7-9 to TRBJ2-5; 10 bases align to TRBD2. Germline CDR1 is SEHNR and CDR2 is FQNEAQ (reference sequence). Trimming at V came to 1 base and at J to 4 bases, leaving 3 bases not matched to a gene. The CDR3 length is 15 residues.

This clonotype was found many times. The chain is built from TRBV12-3 or TRBV12-4 and TRBJ2-7; the D gene could be TRBD1 or TRBD2 (6 bases each). CDR3 size: 13 residues. The V end was cut by 4 bases, the J end by 3 bases, with 10 bases between. The CDR3 bases are TGTGCCAGCAGTTCCGGGGGCGTCTACGAGCAGTACTTC. Translating gives CASSSGGVYEQYF.

The chain employs TRBV7-9 and TRBJ2-7, with D uncertain. V was clipped by 3 bases and J by 4 bases, with 10 bases between them. Per the germline V gene, CDR1 is SEHNR and CDR2 is FQNEAQ (reference sequence). This CDR3 is built from 13 residues. CDR3 in amino acids: CASSFLTAYEQYV. CDR3 in DNA: TGTGCCAGCAGCTTTTTGACGGCGTACGAGCAGTACGTC.

This clonotype was observed at least ten times. The gene calls are TRBV5-5 and TRBJ2-1; tentatively, D is TRBD1 (5 bases). Germline V gene data show CDR1 as SGHKS and CDR2 as YYEKEE (reference sequence). CDR3 size: 13 residues. V lost 0 bases to trimming and J lost 6 bases, with 7 bases between them. This chain's CDR3 is CASSLVGVNEQFF. DNA for the CDR3: TGTGCCAGCAGCTTGGTAGGGGTCAATGAGCAGTTCTTC.

This clonotype was seen at least ten times. CDR3 in amino acids: CASAKGAPSENTEAFF. In DNA form, the CDR3 reads TGCGCCAGCGCGAAAGGGGCCCCCTCTGAGAACACTGAAGCTTTCTTT. The rearrangement uses TRBV4-3 and TRBJ1-1; possible D gene TRBD1, 5 bases. This CDR3 contains 16 residues. V was trimmed by 8 bases and J by 1 base, leaving 20 bases between them. Per the germline V gene, CDR1 is LGHNA and CDR2 is YSLEER.

V usage is TRBV10-3 and J usage is TRBJ1-5, with TRBD1 matching 7 bases. Trimming cost V 8 bases and J 5 bases; bases outside gene matches: 6. From germline, CDR1 is ENHRY and CDR2 SYGVKD. This CDR3 has 13 residues. The CDR3 sequence is CAIRQGEDQPQHF. The CDR3 bases are TGTGCCATCCGCCAGGGGGAAGATCAGCCCCAGCATTTT.

The table lists this clonotype with a few counts. V and J are TRBV7-6 and TRBJ2-2, with D perhaps given as TRBD1 or TRBD2 (6 bases each). The V gene lost 2 bases and the J gene lost 9 bases, with 19 bases spanning the gap. The CDR3 length is 16 residues. CDR1 is SGHVS and CDR2 is FNYEAQ in the germline V gene. CDR3 region: CASSLRVGGLARELFF. The CDR3 DNA sequence: TGTGCCAGCAGCTTACGTGTCGGGGGCCTTGCCCGGGAGCTGTTTTTT.

This clonotype was observed a few times. The chain is built from TRBV7-2 and TRBJ1-1, with 9 nucleotides matching TRBD1. The CDR3 runs 14 residues. Germline lookup yields CDR1 SGHTA and CDR2 FQGNSA. The ends lost 3 bases at V and 3 bases at J; junction bases unmatched: 2. CDR3 nucleotides: TGTGCCAGCAGCTTGTACAGGGGGCACACTGAAGCTTTCTTT. It yields the protein CASSLYRGHTEAFF.

This clonotype was detected only a few times. The rearrangement links TRBV6-2 or TRBV6-3 to TRBJ2-7; a weak D match, TRBD1 (5 bases). The CDR3 loop spans 13 amino acids. V shed 6 bases and J shed 3 bases, with 12 bases lying between them. CDR1 and CDR2 (germline): MNHEY, SVGEGT. CDR3 in amino acids: CASRGVGFYEQYF. CDR3 sequence (DNA): TGTGCCAGCAGAGGGGTAGGGTTCTACGAGCAGTACTTC.

The chain is built from TRBV5-4 and TRBJ2-1; the D gene is possibly TRBD1 (6 bases). Trimming removed 5 bases from V and 7 bases from J, with 22 bases in between. Germline V gene lookup returns CDR1 SGHNT and CDR2 YYREEE (reference sequence). This CDR3 contains 16 residues. DNA for the CDR3: TGTGCCAGCAGGGCATACACCGGGAAAGGGGGTAATGAGCAGTTCTTC. Encoded protein: CASRAYTGKGGNEQFF.

The chain combines TRBV7-6 with TRBJ1-6, with 10 bases lining up with TRBD1. V lost 4 bases, J lost 9 bases, and 3 bases stayed unmatched. Per germline, CDR1 SGHVS and CDR2 FNYEAQ. CDR3 size: 14 residues. The CDR3 DNA is TGTGCCAGCAGCTCCGGGACAGGGGCTTCACCCCTCCACTTT. Its protein product is CASSSGTGASPLHF.

Worth noting for this clonotype: At one end, the junction sequence differs from germline, possibly due to a read error. The chain recombines TRBV7-9 with TRBJ2-6; D gene unclear. There are 14 residues in the CDR3. Germline-derived CDR1 and CDR2 are SEHNR and FQNEAQ (reference sequence). CDR3 region: CTSSILSGANVLTF. The CDR3 nucleotides are TGTACCAGCAGCATACTCTCTGGGGCCAACGTCCTGACTTTC.

This clonotype was seen at least ten times. The gene calls are TRBV28 and TRBJ2-3; 9 nucleotides agree with TRBD2. Germline V lookup: CDR1 MDHEN, CDR2 SYDVKM. With 3 bases clipped from V and 3 bases from J, the junction kept 4 bases outside the gene matches. The CDR3 has 15 amino acids. CDR3 loop: CASSFDSGGTDTQYF. In DNA form, the CDR3 reads TGTGCCAGCAGTTTTGATAGCGGGGGTACAGATACGCAGTATTTT.

This clonotype has a handful of counts. V usage is TRBV29-1 and J usage is TRBJ2-1; 9 bases line up with TRBD1. Germline-derived CDR1 and CDR2 are SQVTM and ANQGSEA. The CDR3 is made up of 14 amino acids. V lost 5 bases, J lost 8 bases, and 10 bases stayed unmatched. CDR3 sequence reads: CSVPPKTGGDEQFF. CDR3 bases: TGCAGCGTTCCCCCTAAGACAGGGGGGGATGAGCAGTTCTTC.

A few counts support this clonotype. The chain employs TRBV15 and TRBJ2-3; no firm D call. CDR1 LNHNV and CDR2 YYDKDF come from the germline V gene (reference sequence). V lost 6 bases and J lost 0, with 13 bases in between. The CDR3 consists of 15 residues. CDR3: CATSTHESSTDTQYF. CDR3 nucleotide sequence: TGTGCCACCAGTACCCATGAATCTAGCACAGATACGCAGTATTTT.

In this sample, this clonotype turned up a few times. The chain uses TRBV12-3 or TRBV12-4 and TRBJ2-1; D is unclear. The V and J ends lost 2 bases and 4 bases respectively, with 12 bases between them. The CDR3 consists of 15 residues. The CDR3 here is CASSLRRRIYNEQFF. In DNA, the CDR3 is TGTGCCAGCAGTTTAAGGCGTAGGATTTACAATGAGCAGTTCTTC.

This clonotype was detected a few times. This sequence joins TRBV6-5 and TRBJ1-5, with 8 bases identical to TRBD1. Germline CDR1 and CDR2: MNHEY and SVGAGI. The CDR3 runs to 18 residues. Trimming took 0 bases from V and 0 from J; bases not matched to a gene: 7. CDR3 region: CASSYSNPGQGSNQPQHF. DNA of the CDR3: TGTGCCAGCAGTTACTCCAATCCCGGACAGGGTAGCAATCAGCCCCAGCATTTT.

This clonotype was seen a few times. This chain connects TRBV2 to TRBJ2-1; D is perhaps TRBD1 or TRBD2 (6 bases each). Germline loops: CDR1 SNHLY, CDR2 FYNNEI. The CDR3 sequence is 16 residues long. V dropped 2 bases and J dropped 3 bases, with 14 bases sitting between them. DNA of the CDR3: TGTGCCAGCAGTGAACGGACGGGGGCCTTCTACAATGAGCAGTTCTTC. Protein sequence: CASSERTGAFYNEQFF.

The sample holds a few counts of this clonotype. This rearrangement joins TRBV5-1 to TRBJ2-5; no reliable D call. Germline V gene sequence: CDR1 SGHRS, CDR2 YFSETQ. V was clipped by 0 bases and J by 5 bases, with 5 bases between them. The CDR3 spans 12 residues. The CDR3 loop is CASSLVAETQYF. The CDR3 DNA is TGCGCCAGCAGCTTGGTCGCGGAGACCCAGTACTTC.

The chain links TRBV4-1 to TRBJ2-4; D could derive from TRBD1 or TRBD2 (5 bases each). V lost 4 bases, J lost 1 base, and 14 bases lay in between. Germline-derived CDR1 and CDR2 are MGHRA and YSYEKL. This CDR3 has 16 residues. CDR3 sequence reads: CASSPGSKGAKNIQYF. CDR3 DNA sequence: TGCGCCAGCAGCCCAGGGAGTAAGGGGGCCAAAAACATTCAGTACTTC.